The 18 T cell receptor beta chains given below trace back to one sample, sequenced in a study of identical twins. TCRdb called the 5' RACE reads again in MiXCR, with one record for every CDR3 protein. The sample holds 450,000 to 600,000 distinct CDR3 sequences, approximately 20% seen once. Another study also made use of these data, one on yellow fever vaccine responses in identical twins.

The specimen sequenced was CD4+ T cells sorted from blood. The receptors here all came from a woman aged 18-29 years in good health.

J is TRBJ1-1 and V is TRBV15; D perhaps matches TRBD1 (5 bases). The CDR3 extends over 14 amino acids. V lost 5 bases and J 3 bases, leaving 13 bases between the germline ends. Germline assignment: CDR1 LNHNV and CDR2 YYDKDF (reference sequence). The CDR3: CATSPRRGDTEAFF. CDR3 coding DNA: TGTGCCACCAGCCCCCGTCGGGGGGACACTGAAGCTTTCTTT.

This clonotype was seen at least ten times. This chain uses TRBV5-5 with TRBJ2-3; D is unresolved. V lost 2 bases and J lost 2, with 6 bases in between. Germline V CDR1 and CDR2: SGHKS, YYEKEE (reference sequence). CDR3 size: 13 residues. This CDR3 is CASSFPSTDTQYF. CDR3 nucleotides: TGTGCCAGCAGCTTCCCGTCCACAGATACGCAGTATTTT.

This clonotype occurred a few times. V and J are TRBV4-1 and TRBJ2-5, with unresolved D. Germline loops: CDR1 MGHRA, CDR2 YSYEKL. This CDR3 contains 16 residues. Trimming pared 4 bases from V and 2 bases from J, leaving 17 bases between. Here the CDR3 DNA reads TGCGCCAGCAGCCCCCGTAAGGTACTGGCTCAAGAGACCCAGTACTTC. Translating gives CASSPRKVLAQETQYF.

There are a few counts of this clonotype. This chain uses TRBV12-3 or TRBV12-4 with TRBJ2-1; 7 bases match TRBD2. The CDR3 runs 17 residues. V trimming: 6 bases; J trimming: 0 bases; junction bases outside the gene matches: 11. The DNA of the CDR3 is TGTGCCAGCAGCCCAACTCCACTAGCGAGCTCCTACAATGAGCAGTTCTTC. This translates into CASSPTPLASSYNEQFF.

The chain uses TRBV25-1 and TRBJ2-1; 7 nucleotides line up with TRBD1. Germline lookup yields CDR1 MGHDK and CDR2 SYGVNS. CDR3 length equals 15 residues. V shed 3 bases, J shed 6 bases, and the junction held 8 bases outside the gene matches. The CDR3 DNA is TGTGCCAGCAGTGACCCAACAACAGGGGCCAATGAGCAGTTCTTC. Protein sequence: CASSDPTTGANEQFF. The whole variable domain, remainder taken from reference TRBV25-1 and TRBJ2-1, is EADIYQTPRYLVIGTGKKITLECSQTMGHDKMYWYQQDPGMELHLIHYSYGVNSTEKGDLSSESTVSRIRTEHFPLTLESARPSHTSQYLCASSDPTTGANEQFFGPGTRLTVL.

Written as DNA, the CDR3 is TGTGCCAGCAGCCAAGCTGGGATAGATACGCAGTATTTT. Amino acids: CASSQAGIDTQYF. This chain uses TRBV3-1 with TRBJ2-3; D is unresolved. The germline V and J ends were trimmed by 1 base and 5 bases, with 7 bases remaining between them. From germline, CDR1 is LGHDT and CDR2 YNNKEL (reference sequence). CDR3 length: 13 amino acids.

This clonotype was seen a few times. V and J are TRBV3-1 and TRBJ1-6; 9 nucleotides align to TRBD1. The CDR3 is made up of 15 amino acids. Germline CDR1 is LGHDT and CDR2 is YNNKEL (reference sequence). The V segment lost 3 bases and the J segment 9 bases; nucleotides outside the gene matches: 6. The CDR3, as DNA: TGTGCCAGCAGCCAGGGACAGGGCATCCGTTCACCCCTCCACTTT. It codes for CASSQGQGIRSPLHF.

The J gene is TRBJ2-7, the V gene TRBV6-5, with a possible D match to TRBD2 (6 bases). CDR1 is MNHEY and CDR2 is SVGAGI in the germline V gene. The V gene lost 2 bases and the J gene lost 0 bases, with 11 bases spanning the gap. The CDR3 totals 15 residues. The CDR3 reads CASSYRGDFSYEQYF. The CDR3 coding sequence is TGTGCCAGCAGTTACCGTGGGGACTTCTCCTACGAGCAGTACTTC.

Worth noting for this clonotype: This is likely a read error, given that the CDR3 carries no conserved phenylalanine or tryptophan at its end. The CDR3 loop reads CASSSGRGTDTQYY. The CDR3 DNA reads as TGTGCCAGCAGTTCCGGCAGGGGCACAGATACGCAGTATTAT. This chain uses TRBV12-3 or TRBV12-4 with TRBJ2-3, with D possibly matching TRBD1 (5 bases). Trimming removed 4 bases at V and 1 base at J, with 9 bases between. The CDR3 is 14 amino acids.

This chain uses TRBV12-3 or TRBV12-4 with TRBJ1-2; D unclear. CDR3 length: 14 amino acids. Trimming stripped 3 bases from V and 4 bases from J, with 12 bases between. CDR3 in amino acids: CASSLTGWIYGYTF. Written as DNA, the CDR3 is TGTGCCAGCAGTTTGACGGGGTGGATCTATGGCTACACCTTC.

This clonotype was observed at least ten times. V usage is TRBV12-3 or TRBV12-4 and J usage is TRBJ1-2; 7 positions agree with TRBD1. CDR3 length equals 14 residues. J was trimmed by 2 bases and V by 5 bases; bases with no gene match: 5. The CDR3 nucleotides read TGTGCCAGCAGTCAGGGGGAGCGGAACTATGGCTACACCTTC. This gives the protein CASSQGERNYGYTF.

The chain carries TRBV12-3 or TRBV12-4 and TRBJ2-7; no firm D call. This CDR3 is built from 14 residues. V shed 8 bases and J shed 6 bases, with 20 bases lying between them. The CDR3 region is CASGMGLSRPEQYF. The CDR3 DNA reads TGTGCCAGCGGGATGGGTCTTAGTCGGCCCGAGCAGTACTTC.

In this sample, this clonotype turned up a few times. The J gene is TRBJ1-5, the V gene TRBV2; no definite D call. Germline values: CDR1 SNHLY, CDR2 FYNNEI. The length of the CDR3 is 14 residues. V lost 6 bases and J 0 bases, leaving 9 bases between the germline ends. This chain's CDR3 is CASSENYSNQPQHF. CDR3 DNA: TGTGCCAGCAGCGAGAACTATAGCAATCAGCCCCAGCATTTT.

This clonotype was recorded a few times. The chain has TRBV20-1 and TRBJ2-7, with 10 bases fitting TRBD2. V dropped 3 bases and J dropped 2; count of bases not matched to a gene: 7. The germline V gene encodes CDR1 DFQATT and CDR2 SNEGSKA (reference sequence). The CDR3 sequence is 15 residues long. The CDR3 spells CSARLLAGETYEQYV. CDR3 bases: TGCAGTGCTAGGCTCCTAGCGGGGGAAACCTACGAGCAGTACGTC.

The sample holds one count of this clonotype. J is TRBJ2-4 and V is TRBV6-5; D perhaps matches TRBD1 (7 bases). Between the trimmed V and J ends, which lost 0 bases and 0 bases, there was a span of 15 bases. The CDR3 consists of 18 residues. Germline CDR1 MNHEY, CDR2 SVGAGI. The CDR3 DNA reads as TGTGCCAGCAGTTACTCGGCAACAGGGGACTTAGCCAAAAACATTCAGTACTTC. Encoded protein: CASSYSATGDLAKNIQYF.

This clonotype has a handful of counts. The chain uses TRBV10-3 and TRBJ2-3; 7 bases match TRBD1. J was trimmed by 1 base and V by 6 bases; bases with no gene match: 4. The CDR3 is made up of 14 amino acids. Germline-derived CDR1 and CDR2 are ENHRY and SYGVKD. CDR3 coding DNA: TGTGCCATCAGGGGGACAGACGGCACAGATACGCAGTATTTT. It specifies CAIRGTDGTDTQYF.

The CDR3 protein is CASSSQGPNNEQFF. In nucleotides, the CDR3 is TGCGCCAGCAGCTCCCAGGGACCCAACAATGAGCAGTTCTTC. The chain combines TRBV5-1 with TRBJ2-1, with D possibly being TRBD1 or TRBD2 (5 bases each). Trimming removed 3 bases at V and 5 bases at J, with 12 bases between. Germline CDR1 reads SGHRS; CDR2 reads YFSETQ. CDR3 length: 14 residues.

This chain uses TRBV11-3 with TRBJ1-3; tentatively, D is TRBD1 (5 bases). The CDR3 is made up of 18 amino acids. Germline CDR1 is SGHNT and CDR2 is YENEEA. V lost 3 bases and J 0 bases, leaving 18 bases between the germline ends. The CDR3 spells CASSFLWGSPSSGNTIYF. The CDR3 nucleotides are TGTGCCAGCAGCTTCTTATGGGGCAGTCCTAGCTCTGGAAACACCATATATTTT.